Included here is one TCR beta chain sequence, with context. Its antigen is currently unknown. The CDR3 is made up of 15 amino acids. Germline V gene sequence: CDR1 SQVTM, CDR2 ANQGSEA. V was pared by 6 bases and J by 0 bases, with 4 bases of the junction left unmatched. The entry originates in a study of Ad26.COV2.S vaccination and SARS-CoV-2 variants. General observations from the study: Vaccine recipients showed a spike-specific TCR breadth that was higher than in placebo recipients. Considerable breadth of spike-specific CD8+ and CD4+ T cell responses has reportedly been documented following vaccination. Breadth of non-spike TCRs did not differ between vaccinees and placebo recipients. Measures of TCR breadth and depth may have fallen short of total T cell responses.

Libraries were prepared by immunoSEQ multiplex PCR; TCRdb keeps only in-frame clonotypes and omits some of them. The sample holds over 85,000 clones, over 60% seen once. This TCR derives from a human donor who had recovered from COVID-19. The V call is TRBV29-1, the J call TRBJ2-6, with TRBD1 matching over 8 bases. The sample was peripheral blood, taken after recovery from COVID-19. The CDR3 DNA sequence: TGCAGCGTCGGGACAGGTCGCTCTGGGGCCAACGTCCTGACTTTC. Protein sequence: CSVGTGRSGANVLTF.